Given below is one T cell receptor beta chain in context. RNA, at about 0.45 to 1 ug, was reverse transcribed with random hexamers. TCRdb reprocessed the immunoSEQ multiplex PCR reads via MiXCR and lists one record per CDR3 protein. The data hold approximately 160,000 distinct CDR3 sequences, with over 85% observed a single time. The data are from a study of CD8 T cells in Susac syndrome. TEMRA cells underwent FACS enrichment and CD8+ and CD4+ T cells underwent negative isolation. This receptor was obtained from a human donor with multiple sclerosis. The sequencing sample was made of CD4+ T cells from PBMCs.

In nucleotides, the CDR3 is TGTGCCAGCACGGACCGCGAAGAGACCCAGTACTTC. Translating it yields CASTDREETQYF. This sequence joins TRBV2 and TRBJ2-5; D is undetermined. The CDR3 has 12 residues. Germline CDR1 reads SNHLY; CDR2 reads FYNNEI. The ends were cut back, 7 bases at V and 3 bases at J, with 9 bases in the middle.